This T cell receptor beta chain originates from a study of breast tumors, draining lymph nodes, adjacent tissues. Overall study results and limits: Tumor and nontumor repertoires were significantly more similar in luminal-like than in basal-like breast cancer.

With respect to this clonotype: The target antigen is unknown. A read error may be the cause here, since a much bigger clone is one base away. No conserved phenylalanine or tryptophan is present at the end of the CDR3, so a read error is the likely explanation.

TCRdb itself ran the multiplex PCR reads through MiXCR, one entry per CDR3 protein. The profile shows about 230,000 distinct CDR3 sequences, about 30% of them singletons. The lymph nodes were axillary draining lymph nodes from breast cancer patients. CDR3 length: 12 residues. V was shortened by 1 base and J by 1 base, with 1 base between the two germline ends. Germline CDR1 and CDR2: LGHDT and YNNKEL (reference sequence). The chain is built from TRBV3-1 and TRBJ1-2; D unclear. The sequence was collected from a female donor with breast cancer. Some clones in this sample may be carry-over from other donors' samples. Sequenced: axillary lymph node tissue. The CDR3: CASSQVNYGYTS. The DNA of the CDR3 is TGTGCCAGCAGCCAAGTTAACTATGGCTACACCTCC.